Presented here are 30 T cell receptor beta chains from one specimen sequenced in a study of siplizumab effects on memory and regulatory T cells. Libraries were prepared by immunoSEQ multiplex PCR; TCRdb keeps only in-frame clonotypes and omits some of them. The table includes over 55,000 clones, less than 85% detected once. The material sequenced was memory CD4+ T cells sorted from blood. The receptors derive from a human donor in good health.

The CDR3 reads CASSFRDRGVGTEAFF. For the CDR3, the DNA is TGTGCCAGCAGCTTCCGGGACAGGGGGGTGGGCACTGAAGCTTTCTTT. The chain carries TRBV11-2 and TRBJ1-1; TRBD1 aligns across 11 bases. V shed 3 bases and J 4 bases; nucleotides not matched to a gene: 7. The CDR3 has 16 amino acids. The germline CDR1 and CDR2 sequences are SGHAT and FQNNGV.

The rearrangement uses TRBV11-3 and TRBJ2-7, with 7 bases that match TRBD1. V shed 4 bases and J 3 bases; nucleotides not matched to a gene: 0. Germline assignment: CDR1 SGHNT and CDR2 YENEEA. This CDR3 is 12 amino acids long. The CDR3 reads CASSSGGYEQYF. CDR3 in DNA: TGTGCCAGCAGCTCAGGGGGCTACGAGCAGTACTTC. Filled out from reference TRBV11-3 and TRBJ2-7, the complete variable domain reads EAGVVQSPRYKIIEKKQPVAFWCNPISGHNTLYWYLQNLGQGPELLIRYENEEAVDDSQLPKDRFSAERLKGVDSTLKIQPAELGDSAVYLCASSSGGYEQYFGPGTRLTVT.

The V gene is TRBV21-1, the J gene TRBJ1-5; the DNA was not used to check the table's D call, TRBD1. TRBV21-1 is a listed pseudogene. This CDR3 comprises 18 residues. The CDR3 DNA reads as TGTGCCAGCAGCCGACACCAACTTACAGGCAACCTTAATCAGCCCCAGCATTTT. Its translation is CASSRHQLTGNLNQPQHF.

The chain carries TRBV30 and TRBJ1-3, with D maybe TRBD1 (6 bases). Germline V gene sequence: CDR1 GTSNPN, CDR2 SVGIG (reference sequence). The CDR3 spans 14 residues. The V and J ends lost 2 bases and 0 bases respectively, with 8 bases between them. The CDR3: CAWSTGSSGNTIYF. Here the CDR3 DNA reads TGTGCCTGGAGTACAGGGAGCTCTGGAAACACCATATATTTT.

This clone has a single count. J is TRBJ2-3 and V is TRBV27; unclear D gene. The V and J ends lost 1 base and 3 bases respectively, with 5 bases between them. Germline V gene lookup returns CDR1 MNHEY and CDR2 SMNVEV (reference sequence). This CDR3 spans 13 amino acids. The DNA for the CDR3 is TGTGCCAGCAGTTTATTTGGGACAGATACGCAGTATTTT. It specifies CASSLFGTDTQYF.

The chain is built from TRBV4-1 and TRBJ2-3; 10 bases map to TRBD2. CDR1 MGHRA and CDR2 YSYEKL come from the germline V gene. The CDR3 spans 17 residues. The junction had 5 bases not matched to a gene; V was cut back by 2 bases and J by 0 bases. DNA of the CDR3: TGCGCCAGCAGCCAACCCGTAGCGGGAGGAAGCACAGATACGCAGTATTTT. It yields the protein CASSQPVAGGSTDTQYF.

This rearrangement joins TRBV7-8 to TRBJ1-5; the D is unclear. V was shortened by 4 bases and J by 0 bases, with 4 bases between the two germline ends. The V gene's germline CDR1 is SGHVS and CDR2 FQNEAQ. The CDR3 sequence is 13 residues long. The CDR3: CASSSYSNQPQHF. DNA of the CDR3: TGTGCCAGCAGCTCTTATAGCAATCAGCCCCAGCATTTT.

The chain employs TRBV6-6 and TRBJ1-3; D is possibly TRBD1 (6 bases). The CDR3 is 14 residues long. Per the germline V gene, CDR1 is MNHNY and CDR2 is SVGAGI (reference sequence). Trimming took off 6 bases at V and 5 bases at J, with 14 bases between the two ends. Here the CDR3 reads CASRPETGRNTIYF. The CDR3 coding sequence is TGTGCCAGCAGGCCTGAAACAGGGCGAAACACCATATATTTT.

The table lists this clone with a count of one. The chain couples TRBV11-2 to TRBJ2-5; 7 bases align to TRBD1. The length of the CDR3 is 16 residues. From germline, CDR1 is SGHAT and CDR2 FQNNGV. J lost 5 bases, V lost 5 bases, and 14 bases had no gene match. CDR3 sequence reads: CASSVGSRQGRETQYF. For the CDR3, the DNA is TGTGCCAGCAGCGTAGGTAGTAGACAGGGCCGGGAGACCCAGTACTTC. The entire variable domain, with the rest obtained from reference TRBV11-2 and TRBJ2-5, is as follows: EAGVAQSPRYKIIEKRQSVAFWCNPISGHATLYWYQQILGQGPKLLIQFQNNGVVDDSQLPKDRFSAERLKGVDSTLKIQPAKLEDSAVYLCASSVGSRQGRETQYFGPGTRLLVL.

V and J are TRBV19 and TRBJ1-5, with a weak D call TRBD1 (5 bases). Trimming left V 3 bases short and J 2 bases short, with 11 bases between. This CDR3 spans 15 amino acids. From germline, CDR1 is LNHDA and CDR2 SQIVND (reference sequence). The CDR3 DNA sequence: TGTGCCAGTAGTATCGGGGGGGGAGGCAATCAGCCCCAGCATTTT. Translating it yields CASSIGGGGNQPQHF.

V and J are TRBV5-4 and TRBJ2-6; 9 bases align to TRBD2. V was clipped by 0 bases and J by 0 bases; unmatched bases: 7. Per the germline V gene, CDR1 is SGHNT and CDR2 is YYREEE (reference sequence). The CDR3 is 19 residues long. The CDR3 is CASSLAGSGGISGANVLTF. Written as DNA, the CDR3 is TGTGCCAGCAGCTTGGCCGGTAGCGGGGGAATCTCTGGGGCCAACGTCCTGACTTTC.

The chain uses TRBV5-1 and TRBJ1-1; D is perhaps TRBD1 (6 bases). CDR3 length: 14 residues. V was pared by 6 bases and J by 1 base, with 13 bases between. Germline CDR1 reads SGHRS; CDR2 reads YFSETQ. The CDR3 reads CASTVTGQNTEAFF. The CDR3 nucleotides read TGCGCCAGCACCGTGACAGGACAGAACACTGAAGCTTTCTTT.

This chain connects TRBV30 to TRBJ1-2; D may be TRBD1 (5 bases). The CDR3 length is 15 residues. Germline-derived CDR1 and CDR2 are GTSNPN and SVGIG (reference sequence). V gave up 0 bases and J gave up 0 bases, with 11 bases separating them. CDR3 amino acids: CAWSVGGNSNYGYTF. In nucleotides, the CDR3 is TGTGCCTGGAGTGTCGGGGGAAACTCTAACTATGGCTACACCTTC. Combining the CDR3 with reference TRBV30 and TRBJ1-2 gives the whole variable domain SQTIHQWPATLVQPVGSPLSLECTVEGTSNPNLYWYRQAAGRGLQLLFYSVGIGQISSEVPQNLSASRPQDRQFILSSKKLLLSDSGFYLCAWSVGGNSNYGYTFGSGTRLTVV.

The chain carries TRBV6-1 and TRBJ2-3, with 12 nucleotides matching TRBD2. CDR1 is MNHNS, CDR2 SASEGT, per germline. With 6 bases clipped from V and 2 bases from J, the junction kept 3 bases outside the gene matches. The CDR3 loop spans 15 amino acids. The CDR3 nucleotides read TGTGCCAGCAGCAGGACTAGCGGGGACACAGATACGCAGTATTTT. Protein: CASSRTSGDTDTQYF.

The chain uses TRBV9 and TRBJ1-2; 10 bases align to TRBD1. Germline V gives CDR1 SGDLS, CDR2 YYNGEE. This CDR3 is 13 amino acids long. After removal of 5 bases from V and 7 bases from J, the junction contained 5 bases not matched to a gene. This CDR3 is CASRGGQGPGYTF. CDR3 nucleotides: TGTGCCAGCAGGGGGGGACAGGGGCCTGGCTACACCTTC. Combining the CDR3 with reference TRBV9 and TRBJ1-2 gives the whole variable domain DSGVTQTPKHLITATGQRVTLRCSPRSGDLSVYWYQQSLDQGLQFLIQYYNGEERAKGNILERFSAQQFPDLHSELNLSSLELGDSALYFCASRGGQGPGYTFGSGTRLTVV.

This sequence joins TRBV6-5 and TRBJ1-2; D gene ambiguous. The CDR3 runs to 13 residues. Germline V gives CDR1 MNHEY, CDR2 SVGAGI. V was cut by 2 bases and J by 3 bases, with 7 bases left in between. The CDR3: CASSYRAYYGYTF. CDR3 nucleotide sequence: TGTGCCAGCAGTTACAGGGCCTACTATGGCTACACCTTC.

The rearrangement joins TRBV5-6 to TRBJ2-5, with 8 bases identical to TRBD2. Germline trimming cut 4 bases from V and 4 bases from J; bases unmatched to any gene: 15. The CDR3 is 17 residues long. Per the germline V gene, CDR1 is SGHDT and CDR2 is YYEEEE. CDR3 DNA: TGTGCCAGCAGCACCGGCCCGGCGGGAGGAAGGGGAGAGACCCAGTACTTC. It is translated as CASSTGPAGGRGETQYF.

The CDR3 nucleotides are TGCGCCAGCAGTCTGTTGGCCCCCCAGGAGACCCAGTACTTC. Translating gives CASSLLAPQETQYF. The chain couples TRBV23-1 to TRBJ2-5; D call uncertain. TRBV23-1 carries the ORF label, with uncertain function. This CDR3 has 14 amino acids. Trimming took 4 bases from V and 5 from J, leaving 14 bases between them.

In this sample, this clone turned up a few times. The V and J genes are TRBV5-1 and TRBJ2-3; 7 bases are shared with TRBD2. The germline gives CDR1 SGHRS, CDR2 YFSETQ. The CDR3 length is 16 residues. Trimming cost V 1 base and J 5 bases; bases outside gene matches: 10. CDR3 in amino acids: CASSLSRGRNKDTQYF. CDR3 bases: TGCGCCAGCAGCTTGTCTCGCGGGAGAAATAAAGATACGCAGTATTTT. The variable domain in full, completed from reference TRBV5-1 and TRBJ2-3, reads KAGVTQTPRYLIKTRGQQVTLSCSPISGHRSVSWYQQTPGQGLQFLFEYFSETQRNKGNFPGRFSGRQFSNSRSEMNVSTLELGDSALYLCASSLSRGRNKDTQYFGPGTRLTVL.

A few counts support this clone. The V gene is TRBV2, the J gene TRBJ2-5; TRBD2 matches 14 bases. The CDR3 length is 16 residues. V lost 6 bases and J lost 5; bases outside the gene matches: 8. Germline-derived CDR1 and CDR2 are SNHLY and FYNNEI. CDR3 nucleotide sequence: TGTGCCAGCAGCGCGGGACTAGCGGGAGTCAGTGAGACCCAGTACTTC. Translation gives CASSAGLAGVSETQYF.

This CDR3 reads CATSRDGGLPSSSTQYF. In DNA, the CDR3 is TGTGCCACCAGCAGAGATGGGGGTCTCCCAAGCAGTAGTACGCAGTATTTT. J is TRBJ2-3 and V is TRBV15, with D possibly being TRBD1 or TRBD2 (5 bases each). This CDR3 region has 17 residues. Trimming cost V 0 bases and J 8 bases, with 21 bases left between them. CDR1 and CDR2 from the germline V gene are LNHNV and YYDKDF (reference sequence).

The J gene is TRBJ2-1, the V gene TRBV6-4; 9 bases fit TRBD2. After removal of 5 bases from V and 4 bases from J, the junction contained 6 bases not matched to a gene. CDR1 and CDR2 (germline): MRHNA, SNTAGT. This CDR3 region has 15 residues. For the CDR3, the DNA is TGTGCCAGCAGTCCCGGGACTAGCCGTTACAATGAGCAGTTCTTC. Its protein product is CASSPGTSRYNEQFF.

V usage is TRBV2 and J usage is TRBJ1-4; D might be TRBD1 (6 bases). CDR3 length: 13 residues. Per the germline V gene, CDR1 is SNHLY and CDR2 is FYNNEI. Trimming stripped 3 bases from V and 7 bases from J, with 9 bases between. CDR3 nucleotides: TGTGCCAGCAGTGACAACAGGGCTGAAAAACTGTTTTTT. Protein: CASSDNRAEKLFF.

This chain joins TRBV21-1 and TRBJ2-4; no check of the table's D call, TRBD1, against the DNA was made. TRBV21-1 is a pseudogene. The CDR3 has 18 amino acids. In DNA form, the CDR3 reads TGTGCCAGCAGCAAAGTCGGGGGACAGGGTCTAGCCAAAAACATTCAGTACTTC. Its protein product is CASSKVGGQGLAKNIQYF.

This clone was picked up one time. The rearrangement links TRBV7-9 to TRBJ2-7, with D possibly being TRBD2 (6 bases). The V gene's germline CDR1 is SEHNR and CDR2 FQNEAQ (reference sequence). The CDR3 covers 16 residues. The germline V and J ends were trimmed by 5 bases and 2 bases, with 19 bases remaining between them. CDR3: CASSRYKGGGTYEQYF. For the CDR3, the DNA is TGTGCCAGCAGCCGTTACAAGGGTGGAGGGACCTACGAGCAGTACTTC.

This rearrangement joins TRBV27 to TRBJ1-3; TRBD1 aligns across 8 bases. There are 16 residues in the CDR3. V lost 1 base to trimming and J lost 4 bases; unmatched junction nucleotides: 6. The germline V gene has CDR1 MNHEY and CDR2 SMNVEV (reference sequence). This chain's CDR3 is CASSLFSGGSGNTIYF. Here the CDR3 DNA reads TGTGCCAGCAGTTTATTCTCAGGGGGCTCCGGAAACACCATATATTTT.

The chain recombines TRBV2 with TRBJ2-3; a weak D match, TRBD2 (5 bases). V dropped 7 bases and J dropped 2 bases, with 16 bases sitting between them. This CDR3 contains 15 residues. Germline assignment: CDR1 SNHLY and CDR2 FYNNEI. CDR3: CASTVGVLPTDTQYF. CDR3 nucleotides: TGTGCCAGCACCGTCGGGGTCCTCCCCACAGATACGCAGTATTTT.

This clone has only one observation. The gene calls are TRBV19 and TRBJ2-7; 7 bases are shared with TRBD1. Germline V gene sequence: CDR1 LNHDA, CDR2 SQIVND (reference sequence). J gave up 7 bases and V 3 bases, and 9 bases lay outside the gene matches. CDR3 size: 14 residues. CDR3 residues: CASSIATGSGEQYF. The CDR3 region has the DNA TGTGCCAGTAGTATCGCGACAGGGTCTGGGGAGCAGTACTTC.

There are a few counts of this clone. Written as DNA, the CDR3 is TGTGCCACGCGGACTAGCGGGAGGGGGGAGACCCAGTACTTC. This translates into CATRTSGRGETQYF. V gene TRBV5-3 combines with J gene TRBJ2-5; 15 nucleotides align to TRBD2. TRBV5-3 is placed among ORFs of uncertain function. CDR3 length: 14 residues. V was clipped by 9 bases and J by 5 bases; unmatched bases: 5.

The chain recombines TRBV4-2 with TRBJ2-1; 9 bases line up with TRBD2. This CDR3 spans 17 amino acids. Germline V lookup: CDR1 LGHNA, CDR2 YNFKEQ. J gave up 3 bases and V 0 bases, and 6 bases lay outside the gene matches. The chain's CDR3 is CASSQDNLLAGYNEQFF. CDR3 nucleotides: TGTGCCAGCAGCCAAGATAATTTACTAGCGGGCTACAATGAGCAGTTCTTC.